This section outlines one T cell receptor (beta chain) sequence together with its context. Its cognate antigen is unknown. The same CDR3 can be traced to other DNA sequences in this sample. CDR1 and CDR2 (germline): LNHDA, SQIVND (reference sequence). The CDR3 is 15 residues long. The V gene end was trimmed by 4 bases and the J gene end by 5 bases; junction bases not matched to a gene: 5. Sequencing was performed with immunoSEQ multiplex PCR; in TCRdb, only in-frame clones are kept and a portion is missing. The sample has hundreds of thousands of clones; over 65% are singletons. This record belongs to a study of shared clonotypes between healthy human individuals. Study-level information: Contributing individuals were two females and three males aged 18 to 49.

Study results and limitations: As a rule, naive subsets had a larger estimated richness than memory subsets. Rarefaction showed sorted-subset sequencing was incomplete despite large depth.

Donors were Caucasian adults residing in Nashville, Tennessee, USA. This TCR came from a young woman in good health. The rearrangement uses TRBV19 and TRBJ2-5; 12 bases map to TRBD1. The sample taken for sequencing was memory CD4+ T cells sorted from blood. This sample's subset: CD45RA-negative fraction. Here the CDR3 reads CASSTPGQGAETQYF. The CDR3 DNA sequence: TGTGCCAGTAGTACCCCGGGACAGGGGGCTGAGACCCAGTACTTC. Combining the CDR3 with reference TRBV19 and TRBJ2-5 gives the whole variable domain DGGITQSPKYLFRKEGQNVTLSCEQNLNHDAMYWYRQDPGQGLRLIYYSQIVNDFQKGDIAEGYSVSREKKESFPLTVTSAQKNPTAFYLCASSTPGQGAETQYFGPGTRLLVL.